This T cell receptor beta chain derives from a study of CD8 T cells in Susac syndrome. Findings and caveats of the study: The CD4+ T cell repertoires, which came from Susac syndrome patients, showed no sign of clonal expansion.

To note about this clonotype: The antigen remains undetermined.

The CDR3 is 15 residues long. Trimming shortened V by 3 bases and J by 3 bases, and 15 bases separated the two germline ends. Per germline, CDR1 SGHTA and CDR2 FQGNSA. A quantity of about 0.5 to 1 ug RNA underwent reverse transcription using random hexamers. TCRdb analysed the immunoSEQ multiplex PCR reads with MiXCR anew, one entry per CDR3 protein. The sample comprises some 210,000 distinct CDR3 sequences, approximately 94% of which are singletons, and around 0.15% rests with the top ten. This TCR was recovered from a human donor with Susac syndrome. V and J are TRBV7-2 and TRBJ2-7; D is ambiguous. Sample: CD4+ T cells from PBMCs. The CDR3 is CASSLYVGRLYEQYF. In nucleotides, the CDR3 is TGTGCCAGCAGCTTGTATGTGGGTCGGCTCTACGAGCAGTACTTC.